The 16 T cell receptor beta chains listed next were all sequenced from one sample in a study of CD8+ T cells in alopecia areata. After isolation, RNA underwent reverse transcription to generate cDNA as the sequencing template. Repertoires were generated with immunoSEQ multiplex PCR, while TCRdb's copy carries only in-frame clones and drops some. The profile shows 200,000 to 250,000 clones, about 64% of them singletons. Treatment noted: oral pan-JAK inhibitor, 5-10 mg twice daily. The sample was CD4+ T cells sorted from blood, taken at week 4, from a patient treated with tofacitinib. The receptors here all came from a human donor with alopecia areata.

The chain combines TRBV20-1 with TRBJ2-1; 7 bases agree with TRBD2. The CDR3 is 11 amino acids. Per germline, CDR1 DFQATT and CDR2 SNEGSKA (reference sequence). V shed 5 bases and J 15 bases; nucleotides not matched to a gene: 10. The CDR3, as DNA: TGCAGTGCTCCTCGGGACTATGAGGCGTTCTTC. It encodes CSAPRDYEAFF.

The gene calls are TRBV18 and TRBJ2-7, with TRBD1 identical over 7 bases. The CDR3 covers 13 residues. Per the germline V gene, CDR1 is KGHSH and CDR2 is LQKENI. V lost 5 bases, J lost 2 bases, and 3 bases stayed unmatched. CDR3 loop: CASSTGTAYEQYF. The CDR3 DNA is TGTGCCAGCTCAACCGGGACAGCCTACGAGCAGTACTTC. Looking up the rest from reference TRBV18 and TRBJ2-7 gives the full variable domain: NAGVMQNPRHLVRRRGQEARLRCSPMKGHSHVYWYRQLPEEGLKFMVYLQKENIIDESGMPKERFSAEFPKEGPSILRIQQVVRGDSAAYFCASSTGTAYEQYFGPGTRLTVT.

In this sample, this clone turned up once. The rearrangement uses TRBV27 and TRBJ1-2; D is perhaps TRBD1 (5 bases). The CDR3 is 17 amino acids. Germline lookup yields CDR1 MNHEY and CDR2 SMNVEV (reference sequence). Trimming cost V 0 bases and J 2 bases, with 16 bases left between them. CDR3 sequence (DNA): TGTGCCAGCAGTTTATCGATCTTGAGGGGCATAAACTATGGCTACACCTTC. Its translation: CASSLSILRGINYGYTF.

A single count supports this clone. The sample contains more than one DNA sequence encoding this CDR3. This chain links TRBV29-1 with TRBJ2-6; weak D call: TRBD2 (6 bases). The CDR3 contains 12 residues. V was cut by 6 bases and J by 4 bases, with 7 bases left in between. Germline V gene lookup returns CDR1 SQVTM and CDR2 ANQGSEA. In DNA, the CDR3 is TGCAGCGTGGCGGGGGGGGCCAACGTCCTGACTTTC. Translated: CSVAGGANVLTF.

The chain uses TRBV29-1 and TRBJ2-3; D possibly corresponds to TRBD1 (6 bases). Deletions cut 2 bases from V and 1 base from J, with 16 bases between. Germline CDR1 SQVTM, CDR2 ANQGSEA. The CDR3 is 16 residues long. Written as DNA, the CDR3 is TGCAGCGTTGAATTGTTTACGGCAGGGGGCACAGATACGCAGTATTTT. Translating gives CSVELFTAGGTDTQYF.

The chain combines TRBV15 with TRBJ1-2, with D tentatively TRBD1 (5 bases). The CDR3 consists of 15 residues. The germline V gene encodes CDR1 LNHNV and CDR2 YYDKDF (reference sequence). V was shortened by 0 bases and J by 4 bases, with 12 bases between the two germline ends. The CDR3 loop reads CATSRDRAGGYGYTF. The DNA of the CDR3 is TGTGCCACCAGCAGAGACAGGGCCGGGGGCTATGGCTACACCTTC.

For the CDR3, the DNA is TGTGCCAGCAGTTTAAGTCCAGGGGGCTCTGGGGCCAACGTCCTGACTTTC. It codes for CASSLSPGGSGANVLTF. This chain joins TRBV27 and TRBJ2-6; 7 bases align to TRBD1. The junction had 4 bases not matched to a gene; V was cut back by 2 bases and J by 0 bases. Per germline, CDR1 MNHEY and CDR2 SMNVEV (reference sequence). The CDR3 is made up of 17 amino acids.

This chain uses TRBV5-6 with TRBJ2-3; 7 bases are shared with TRBD1. Trimming took 2 bases from V and 5 from J; bases not matched to a gene: 8. Germline CDR1 and CDR2: SGHDT and YYEEEE. This CDR3 is 15 amino acids long. The CDR3 DNA reads TGTGCCAGCAGCTTAGCACAGGGGCTGGAAGATACGCAGTATTTT. This codes for CASSLAQGLEDTQYF.

This clone was seen more than once but under ten times. The chain carries TRBV30 and TRBJ2-1; D may be TRBD1 or TRBD2 (5 bases each). The CDR3 has 15 amino acids. Germline lookup yields CDR1 GTSNPN and CDR2 SVGIG (reference sequence). V lost 2 bases and J 6 bases, leaving 17 bases between the germline ends. CDR3 coding DNA: TGTGCCTGGAGTCTGGGTGGCGCGAGGGGCAATGAGCAGTTCTTC. This translates into CAWSLGGARGNEQFF.

This chain uses TRBV9 with TRBJ1-1, with D maybe TRBD1 (5 bases). This CDR3 is built from 14 residues. Trimming took off 3 bases at V and 5 bases at J, with 14 bases between the two ends. Germline-derived CDR1 and CDR2 are SGDLS and YYNGEE. The CDR3 sequence: CASSGNVGGTEAFF. In DNA, the CDR3 is TGTGCCAGCAGCGGTAACGTCGGGGGAACTGAAGCTTTCTTT.

The V gene is TRBV5-1, the J gene TRBJ2-3; TRBD2 aligns across 8 bases. Germline V gives CDR1 SGHRS, CDR2 YFSETQ. The CDR3 spans 16 residues. J lost 0 bases, V lost 4 bases, and 7 bases had no gene match. The CDR3 region is CASSLSRGGSTDTQYF. The CDR3 DNA sequence: TGCGCCAGCAGCCTCTCCCGGGGGGGCAGCACAGATACGCAGTATTTT.

J is TRBJ1-2 and V is TRBV5-1; a weak D match, TRBD1 (5 bases). The CDR3 has 11 amino acids. V lost 3 bases and J 7 bases, leaving 7 bases between the germline ends. Per germline, CDR1 SGHRS and CDR2 YFSETQ. Here the CDR3 DNA reads TGCGCCAGCAGCTGGGGGATTGGCTACACCTTC. It is translated as CASSWGIGYTF.

This clone was seen just once. The rearrangement links TRBV29-1 to TRBJ1-1; D might be TRBD1 (6 bases). This CDR3 is built from 10 residues. Germline CDR1 is SQVTM and CDR2 is ANQGSEA. V lost 7 bases and J 10 bases, leaving 13 bases between the germline ends. The CDR3 nucleotides are TGCAGCGCCGCAGGGGTGGGAGCTTTCTTT. It yields the protein CSAAGVGAFF. The full variable domain, completed using reference TRBV29-1 and TRBJ1-1, is SAVISQKPSRDICQRGTSLTIQCQVDSQVTMMFWYRQQPGQSLTLIATANQGSEATYESGFVIDKFPISRPNLTFSTLTVSNMSPEDSSIYLCSAAGVGAFFGQGTRLTVV.

This clone was observed a handful of times. The rearrangement uses TRBV29-1 and TRBJ2-5; 10 bases align to TRBD2. The CDR3 spans 13 residues. Germline V gene lookup returns CDR1 SQVTM and CDR2 ANQGSEA. Trimming at V came to 5 bases and at J to 2 bases, leaving 2 bases not matched to a gene. The CDR3 sequence: CSVWTSGQETQYF. CDR3 DNA: TGCAGCGTTTGGACTAGCGGACAAGAGACCCAGTACTTC.

J is TRBJ2-3 and V is TRBV5-1; 9 nucleotides match TRBD1. V trimming: 0 bases; J trimming: 2 bases; junction bases outside the gene matches: 4. Per germline, CDR1 SGHRS and CDR2 YFSETQ. This CDR3 is 16 amino acids long. CDR3 in amino acids: CASSLGTGANTDTQYF. The DNA of the CDR3 is TGCGCCAGCAGCTTGGGGACAGGGGCGAACACAGATACGCAGTATTTT.

This chain links TRBV20-1 with TRBJ1-5, with a tentative D call TRBD1 (6 bases). Germline assignment: CDR1 DFQATT and CDR2 SNEGSKA (reference sequence). The CDR3 covers 11 residues. The CDR3 sequence is CSTGKEKPQHF. The DNA of the CDR3 is TGCAGCACAGGGAAGGAAAAGCCCCAGCATTTT.